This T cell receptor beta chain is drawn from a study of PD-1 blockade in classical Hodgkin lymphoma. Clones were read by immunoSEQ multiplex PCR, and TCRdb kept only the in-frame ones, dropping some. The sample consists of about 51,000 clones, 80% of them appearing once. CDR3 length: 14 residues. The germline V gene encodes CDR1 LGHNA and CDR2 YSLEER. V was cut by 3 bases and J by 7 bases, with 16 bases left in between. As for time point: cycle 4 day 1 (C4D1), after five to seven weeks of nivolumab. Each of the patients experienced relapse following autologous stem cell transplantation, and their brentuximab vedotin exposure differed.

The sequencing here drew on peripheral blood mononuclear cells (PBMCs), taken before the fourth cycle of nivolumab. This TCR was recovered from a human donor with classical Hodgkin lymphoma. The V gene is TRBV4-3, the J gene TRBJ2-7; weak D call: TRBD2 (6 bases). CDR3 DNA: TGCGCCAGCAGCCAGGGCGGGAAGGTTAATGAGCAGTACTTC. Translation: CASSQGGKVNEQYF.